A selection of T cell receptor beta chains follows, all from one sample in a study of vaccination and CD4 T cells after COVID-19. From the PCR reads, TCRdb called clonotypes with MiXCR, one entry per CDR3 protein. There are 7,500 or so distinct CDR3 sequences in the sample; roughly 50% occur only once, and 24% lies in the top ten. No antigens are known for them. The material sequenced was CD4+ T cells from blood, cultured in vitro. The receptors stem from a human donor in good health. Each CDR3 is given with its conserved first and last residue. Each record gives: clone size, CDR3 length, D gene, J gene, V gene, CDR3 DNA, CDR3 protein. D genes are given only for firm matches. Clone size is shown for a subset of rows, as once, few, many or a class of expanded clone.

clone_size: -
cdr3_length: 15
d_call: -
j_call: TRBJ2-7
v_call: TRBV7-8
cdr3_nt: TGTGCCAGCAGGTTGGACTCTTGGCGGGAAAACGAGCAGTACTTC
cdr3_aa: CASRLDSWRENEQYF

clone_size: -
cdr3_length: 11
d_call: -
j_call: TRBJ1-1
v_call: TRBV28
cdr3_nt: TGTGCCAGCAGGGTGGGCACTGAAGCTTTCTTT
cdr3_aa: CASRVGTEAFF

clone_size: few
cdr3_length: 14
d_call: TRBD1
j_call: TRBJ1-1
v_call: TRBV6-1
cdr3_nt: TGTGCCAGCGGTGGAACAGGGGCTCTTCGACGAGCTTTCTTT
cdr3_aa: CASGGTGALRRAFF

clone_size: few
cdr3_length: 14
d_call: -
j_call: TRBJ1-2
v_call: TRBV12-3/TRBV12-4
cdr3_nt: TGTGCCAGCAGTTCGGCCGGCAGACCATATGGCTACACCTTC
cdr3_aa: CASSSAGRPYGYTF

clone_size: once
cdr3_length: 12
d_call: TRBD2
j_call: TRBJ2-3
v_call: TRBV20-1
cdr3_nt: TGCAGTGCTGGAGGGAGGGCAGATACGCAGTATTTT
cdr3_aa: CSAGGRADTQYF

clone_size: -
cdr3_length: 15
d_call: TRBD1
j_call: TRBJ1-5
v_call: TRBV6-2/TRBV6-3
cdr3_nt: TGTGCCAGCAGTACAACAGGGGAAGGGAATCAGGCCCAGCATTTT
cdr3_aa: CASSTTGEGNQAQHF

clone_size: -
cdr3_length: 13
d_call: -
j_call: TRBJ1-1
v_call: TRBV5-1
cdr3_nt: TGCGCCAGCAGCTTGGGACAGCCCTCTGAAGCTTTCTTT
cdr3_aa: CASSLGQPSEAFF

clone_size: -
cdr3_length: 15
d_call: -
j_call: TRBJ2-5
v_call: TRBV6-1
cdr3_nt: TGTGCCAGCACCTCTAACTGGGACTTCCAAGAGACCCAGTACTTC
cdr3_aa: CASTSNWDFQETQYF

clone_size: -
cdr3_length: 17
d_call: TRBD2
j_call: TRBJ2-3
v_call: TRBV23-1
cdr3_nt: TGCGCCAGCAGTCAATCTGACGGGGGGGACCTCACAGATACGCAGTATTTT
cdr3_aa: CASSQSDGGDLTDTQYF

clone_size: -
cdr3_length: 14
d_call: TRBD1
j_call: TRBJ1-1
v_call: TRBV28
cdr3_nt: TGTGCCAGCAGTTCACAGGGGGCGAACACTGAAGCTTTCTTT
cdr3_aa: CASSSQGANTEAFF

clone_size: few
cdr3_length: 13
d_call: -
j_call: TRBJ1-2
v_call: TRBV5-5
cdr3_nt: TGTGCCAGCAGCTCCACAGGGTACTATGGCTACACCTTC
cdr3_aa: CASSSTGYYGYTF

clone_size: -
cdr3_length: 15
d_call: TRBD2
j_call: TRBJ2-7
v_call: TRBV5-4
cdr3_nt: TGTGCCAGCAGCCCAGGGACTAGCGGAACCTACGAGCAGTACTTC
cdr3_aa: CASSPGTSGTYEQYF

clone_size: -
cdr3_length: 15
d_call: -
j_call: TRBJ1-2
v_call: TRBV6-1
cdr3_nt: TGTGCCAGCAGTGAAGGGGGCCCCGCTTATGGGGGCTACACCTTC
cdr3_aa: CASSEGGPAYGGYTF

clone_size: few
cdr3_length: 13
d_call: -
j_call: TRBJ1-1
v_call: TRBV7-6
cdr3_nt: TGTGCCAGCAGCTTAGGGCAGAACACTGAAGCTTTCTTT
cdr3_aa: CASSLGQNTEAFF

clone_size: -
cdr3_length: 16
d_call: TRBD1
j_call: TRBJ1-6
v_call: TRBV7-9
cdr3_nt: TGTGCCAGCAGCCGGACAGGGAGCTCCTATAATTCACCCCTCCACTTT
cdr3_aa: CASSRTGSSYNSPLHF

clone_size: once
cdr3_length: 15
d_call: -
j_call: TRBJ2-7
v_call: TRBV6-1
cdr3_nt: TGTGCCAGCAGTGACCAAACGGGACGGGTTCGCGAGCAGTACTTC
cdr3_aa: CASSDQTGRVREQYF

clone_size: -
cdr3_length: 16
d_call: -
j_call: TRBJ1-2
v_call: TRBV15
cdr3_nt: TGTGCCACCAGCAGAGAAAGGTTGGGTCTTAACTATGGCTACACCTTC
cdr3_aa: CATSRERLGLNYGYTF

clone_size: -
cdr3_length: 12
d_call: -
j_call: TRBJ2-1
v_call: TRBV6-1
cdr3_nt: TGTGCCAGCAGGCCCAGGGGAAATGAGCAGTTCTTC
cdr3_aa: CASRPRGNEQFF

clone_size: -
cdr3_length: 15
d_call: -
j_call: TRBJ1-2
v_call: TRBV15
cdr3_nt: TGTGCCACCAGCAGACCCTATTACAGAAACTATGGCTACACCTTC
cdr3_aa: CATSRPYYRNYGYTF

clone_size: -
cdr3_length: 11
d_call: -
j_call: TRBJ2-7
v_call: TRBV12-3/TRBV12-4
cdr3_nt: TGTGCCAGCAGGCTTACAGGCGAGGAGTACTTC
cdr3_aa: CASRLTGEEYF

clone_size: -
cdr3_length: 13
d_call: -
j_call: TRBJ1-1
v_call: TRBV7-9
cdr3_nt: TGTGCCAGCAGCTTAGAGGTTAACACTGAAGCTTTCTTT
cdr3_aa: CASSLEVNTEAFF

clone_size: -
cdr3_length: 17
d_call: TRBD1
j_call: TRBJ1-2
v_call: TRBV5-6
cdr3_nt: TGTGCCAGCACCCTGTCCGGACAGGGGGCGATTTGGTATGGCTACACCTTC
cdr3_aa: CASTLSGQGAIWYGYTF

clone_size: -
cdr3_length: 14
d_call: -
j_call: TRBJ2-1
v_call: TRBV20-1
cdr3_nt: TGCAGTGCTGGGGCCAGGGACGGCTACAATGAGCAGTTCTTC
cdr3_aa: CSAGARDGYNEQFF

clone_size: -
cdr3_length: 15
d_call: TRBD2
j_call: TRBJ2-1
v_call: TRBV20-1
cdr3_nt: TGCAGTGCTAGAATCCCAGCGGGAATCCCCAATGAGCAGTTCTTC
cdr3_aa: CSARIPAGIPNEQFF

clone_size: -
cdr3_length: 16
d_call: -
j_call: TRBJ2-1
v_call: TRBV10-2
cdr3_nt: TGCGCCAGCAGGAGGGGTGTGGCGGGGTCCTACAATGAGCAGTTCTTC
cdr3_aa: CASRRGVAGSYNEQFF

clone_size: -
cdr3_length: 17
d_call: TRBD2
j_call: TRBJ2-3
v_call: TRBV6-1
cdr3_nt: TGTGCCAGCACCCTTCTAGCGGGGCAGCTCGGCACAGATACGCAGTATTTT
cdr3_aa: CASTLLAGQLGTDTQYF

clone_size: -
cdr3_length: 15
d_call: TRBD2
j_call: TRBJ2-3
v_call: TRBV6-1
cdr3_nt: TGTGCCAGCAGGCGGGGACTAGCGGCCACAGATACGCAGTATTTT
cdr3_aa: CASRRGLAATDTQYF

clone_size: few
cdr3_length: 16
d_call: TRBD1
j_call: TRBJ2-5
v_call: TRBV7-6
cdr3_nt: TGTGCCAGCAGTTACGGGACAGGGGTATCGGTTGAGACCCAGTACTTC
cdr3_aa: CASSYGTGVSVETQYF

clone_size: -
cdr3_length: 15
d_call: TRBD2
j_call: TRBJ2-1
v_call: TRBV2
cdr3_nt: TGTGCCAGCATGGTGAGCGGGGGCTCCTACAATGAGCAGTTCTTC
cdr3_aa: CASMVSGGSYNEQFF

clone_size: -
cdr3_length: 17
d_call: TRBD2
j_call: TRBJ2-3
v_call: TRBV20-1
cdr3_nt: TGCAGTGTCGGGACCGGACTAGCGGGGGGGCCAACAGATACGCAGTATTTT
cdr3_aa: CSVGTGLAGGPTDTQYF

clone_size: few
cdr3_length: 13
d_call: -
j_call: TRBJ1-5
v_call: TRBV20-1
cdr3_nt: TGCAGTGCTAGAGAGACGGGCAATCAGCCCCAGCATTTT
cdr3_aa: CSARETGNQPQHF

clone_size: -
cdr3_length: 12
d_call: -
j_call: TRBJ1-5
v_call: TRBV28
cdr3_nt: TGTGCCAGCAAGGTAGGAAATCAGCCCCAGCATTTT
cdr3_aa: CASKVGNQPQHF

clone_size: -
cdr3_length: 15
d_call: TRBD2
j_call: TRBJ2-3
v_call: TRBV12-3/TRBV12-4
cdr3_nt: TGTGCCAGCAGTGACCCGGGACTACCCCCGGATACGCAGTATTTT
cdr3_aa: CASSDPGLPPDTQYF

clone_size: -
cdr3_length: 14
d_call: -
j_call: TRBJ1-5
v_call: TRBV2
cdr3_nt: TGTGCCAGCAGTGAACTAGGATACCCTCAGCCCCAGCATTTT
cdr3_aa: CASSELGYPQPQHF

clone_size: -
cdr3_length: 12
d_call: -
j_call: TRBJ1-5
v_call: TRBV6-1
cdr3_nt: TGTGCCAGCAGTGGGAGCAATCAGCCCCAGCATTTT
cdr3_aa: CASSGSNQPQHF

clone_size: -
cdr3_length: 16
d_call: TRBD2
j_call: TRBJ2-3
v_call: TRBV4-3
cdr3_nt: TGCGCCAGCAGCCAAGTCGGGGGGGGAAGCACAGATACGCAGTATTTT
cdr3_aa: CASSQVGGGSTDTQYF

clone_size: medium-sized
cdr3_length: 15
d_call: -
j_call: TRBJ1-6
v_call: TRBV7-8
cdr3_nt: TGTGCCAGCAGCTTACAACCCGACGGGGTTTCACCCCTCCACTTT
cdr3_aa: CASSLQPDGVSPLHF

clone_size: -
cdr3_length: 15
d_call: -
j_call: TRBJ1-1
v_call: TRBV10-3
cdr3_nt: TGTGCCATCAGTGCTAATGTGCAGGTGAACACTGAAGCTTTCTTT
cdr3_aa: CAISANVQVNTEAFF

clone_size: -
cdr3_length: 15
d_call: -
j_call: TRBJ1-1
v_call: TRBV2
cdr3_nt: TGTGCCAGCAGTGAATGGGGAACAGGGAACACTGAAGCTTTCTTT
cdr3_aa: CASSEWGTGNTEAFF

clone_size: large
cdr3_length: 13
d_call: -
j_call: TRBJ1-1
v_call: TRBV12-3/TRBV12-4
cdr3_nt: TGTGCCAGCAGTTTAGCAGGGGGCACTGAAGCTTTCTTT
cdr3_aa: CASSLAGGTEAFF

clone_size: -
cdr3_length: 14
d_call: -
j_call: TRBJ1-3
v_call: TRBV25-1
cdr3_nt: TGTGCCAGCATCCCTGACGGCTCTGGAAACACCATATATTTT
cdr3_aa: CASIPDGSGNTIYF

clone_size: few
cdr3_length: 14
d_call: -
j_call: TRBJ2-2
v_call: TRBV7-8
cdr3_nt: TGTGCCAGCAGCTTAACTGGGAACACCGGGGAGCTGTTTTTT
cdr3_aa: CASSLTGNTGELFF

clone_size: -
cdr3_length: 14
d_call: -
j_call: TRBJ1-2
v_call: TRBV4-2
cdr3_nt: TGTGCCAGCAGCCAAGGTCGGGTCTACTATGGCTACACCTTC
cdr3_aa: CASSQGRVYYGYTF

clone_size: -
cdr3_length: 14
d_call: TRBD1
j_call: TRBJ1-5
v_call: TRBV20-1
cdr3_nt: TGCAGTGCCAGGACAGGGTATAGCAATCAGCCCCAGCATTTT
cdr3_aa: CSARTGYSNQPQHF

clone_size: -
cdr3_length: 18
d_call: TRBD2
j_call: TRBJ2-2
v_call: TRBV20-1
cdr3_nt: TGCAGTGCTATCGAAGGTGGACTAGCGGGGGCAAACACCGGGGAGCTGTTTTTT
cdr3_aa: CSAIEGGLAGANTGELFF

clone_size: few
cdr3_length: 11
d_call: -
j_call: TRBJ1-1
v_call: TRBV24-1
cdr3_nt: TGTGCCACCAGTATGAACACTGAAGCTTTCTTT
cdr3_aa: CATSMNTEAFF

clone_size: large
cdr3_length: 16
d_call: -
j_call: TRBJ1-1
v_call: TRBV5-6
cdr3_nt: TGTGCCAGCAGCTTGCTGGGTGTGGGGCGAAGGACTGAAGCTTTCTTT
cdr3_aa: CASSLLGVGRRTEAFF

clone_size: -
cdr3_length: 13
d_call: -
j_call: TRBJ1-2
v_call: TRBV20-1
cdr3_nt: TGCAGTGCTAGGGCCGGGACGGGGGTCGGCTACACCTTC
cdr3_aa: CSARAGTGVGYTF

clone_size: -
cdr3_length: 12
d_call: -
j_call: TRBJ1-1
v_call: TRBV18
cdr3_nt: TGTGCCAGCTCACCGAGAAACACTGAAGCTTTCTTT
cdr3_aa: CASSPRNTEAFF

clone_size: few
cdr3_length: 14
d_call: -
j_call: TRBJ1-1
v_call: TRBV5-8
cdr3_nt: TGTGCCAGCAGCTTCACGACCGAGTGGACTGAAGCTTTCTTT
cdr3_aa: CASSFTTEWTEAFF

clone_size: -
cdr3_length: 14
d_call: -
j_call: TRBJ2-7
v_call: TRBV19
cdr3_nt: TGTGCCAGTAGTGTCCTACCGGCAGGGTACGAGCAGTACTTC
cdr3_aa: CASSVLPAGYEQYF

clone_size: -
cdr3_length: 18
d_call: TRBD1
j_call: TRBJ2-6
v_call: TRBV28
cdr3_nt: TGTGCCAGCAGTCTCGACAGGGGCTTAAACTCTGGGGCCAACGTCCTGACTTTC
cdr3_aa: CASSLDRGLNSGANVLTF

clone_size: few
cdr3_length: 12
d_call: -
j_call: TRBJ2-2
v_call: TRBV12-3/TRBV12-4
cdr3_nt: TGTGCCAGCAGCCGGACAGCCGGGGAGCTGTTTTTT
cdr3_aa: CASSRTAGELFF

clone_size: few
cdr3_length: 17
d_call: -
j_call: TRBJ1-5
v_call: TRBV6-5
cdr3_nt: TGTGCCAGCAGTTTCCCGGTACTCGCTTATAGCAATCAGCCCCAGCATTTT
cdr3_aa: CASSFPVLAYSNQPQHF

clone_size: -
cdr3_length: 16
d_call: -
j_call: TRBJ2-6
v_call: TRBV6-5
cdr3_nt: TGTGCCAGCAGTTACTCTAGCAGGGCTGGGGCCAACGTCCTGACTTTC
cdr3_aa: CASSYSSRAGANVLTF

clone_size: -
cdr3_length: 14
d_call: -
j_call: TRBJ1-1
v_call: TRBV10-1
cdr3_nt: TGCGCCAGCAGTGAGTCGAGCCGGGGAGTCGAAGCTTTCTTT
cdr3_aa: CASSESSRGVEAFF

clone_size: few
cdr3_length: 15
d_call: -
j_call: TRBJ1-6
v_call: TRBV6-2/TRBV6-3
cdr3_nt: TGTGCCAGCAGTTACCAGAGCTCCTATAATTCACCCCTCCACTTT
cdr3_aa: CASSYQSSYNSPLHF

clone_size: -
cdr3_length: 13
d_call: -
j_call: TRBJ1-5
v_call: TRBV20-1
cdr3_nt: TGCAGTGCTAATACCGGGACCAATCAGCCCCAGCATTTT
cdr3_aa: CSANTGTNQPQHF